Each of the 13 T cell receptor beta chains below was sequenced from the same sample in a study of T-cell reconstitution after alpha-beta-depleted transplantation in children. Preparing the TCRbeta library involved the use of unique molecular identifiers. Using its own MiXCR run on the PCR reads, TCRdb lists one record per CDR3 protein. Here the sample spans roughly 300,000 distinct CDR3 sequences, around a tenth being singletons. This specimen was PBMCs from the stem cell graft donor, taken from the stem cell graft. The source is a human donor who donated a stem cell graft to a child with acute lymphoblastic leukemia.

This clonotype has a count of ten or more. The chain has TRBV20-1 and TRBJ2-1; 9 bases are shared with TRBD2. Trimming cost V 0 bases and J 9 bases; bases outside gene matches: 12. The CDR3 is 16 amino acids. Germline V gene sequence: CDR1 DFQATT, CDR2 SNEGSKA (reference sequence). Written as DNA, the CDR3 is TGCAGTGCTAGAGATCCCGGGACGGTAGCGGGAGTTGAGCAGTTCTTC. Protein sequence: CSARDPGTVAGVEQFF.

The chain links TRBV12-3 or TRBV12-4 to TRBJ2-2, with D possibly being TRBD1 or TRBD2 (5 bases each). Trimming cost V 7 bases and J 6 bases, with 18 bases left between them. CDR3 size: 15 residues. The CDR3 region is CASTLRRGLSGELFF. The CDR3 coding sequence is TGTGCCAGCACTCTTCGCCGGGGCCTGTCCGGGGAGCTGTTTTTT.

There are many counts of this clonotype. The V and J genes are TRBV4-3 and TRBJ2-2; no clear D. The V gene's germline CDR1 is LGHNA and CDR2 YSLEER. CDR3 size: 16 residues. Trimming cost V 0 bases and J 5 bases, with 13 bases left between them. As DNA, the CDR3 is TGCGCCAGCAGCCAAGATGGCGTCTTTTCGACCGGGGAGCTGTTTTTT. Its protein product is CASSQDGVFSTGELFF.

There are a few counts of this clonotype. V usage is TRBV27 and J usage is TRBJ2-7, with TRBD1 matching 8 bases. With 4 bases clipped from V and 0 bases from J, the junction kept 5 bases outside the gene matches. This CDR3 is built from 15 residues. Germline CDR1 reads MNHEY; CDR2 reads SMNVEV (reference sequence). The CDR3 loop reads CASSSPGQASYEQYF. The CDR3 DNA follows: TGTGCCAGCAGTTCACCGGGACAGGCCTCCTACGAGCAGTACTTC.

The J gene is TRBJ1-5, the V gene TRBV19, with D uncertain. The CDR3 consists of 15 residues. The V and J ends lost 7 bases and 6 bases respectively, with 19 bases between them. Germline V gene data show CDR1 as LNHDA and CDR2 as SQIVND (reference sequence). CDR3 sequence: CASTSQGRGGQPQHF. CDR3 bases: TGTGCCAGTACCTCCCAAGGGAGAGGCGGTCAGCCCCAGCATTTT.

This clonotype was counted a few times. The chain uses TRBV7-9 and TRBJ2-7; possibly TRBD1 for D (6 bases). There are 16 residues in the CDR3. Per the germline V gene, CDR1 is SEHNR and CDR2 is FQNEAQ (reference sequence). V lost 2 bases and J lost 2, with 16 bases in between. This CDR3 reads CASSLPTIQGTYEQYF. CDR3 DNA sequence: TGTGCCAGCAGCTTACCTACGATACAGGGAACCTACGAGCAGTACTTC.

This clonotype has at least ten counts. The V call is TRBV5-1, the J call TRBJ2-2; 8 nucleotides agree with TRBD1. The V segment lost 4 bases and the J segment 2 bases; nucleotides outside the gene matches: 4. Germline CDR1 and CDR2: SGHRS and YFSETQ. This CDR3 region has 15 residues. This chain's CDR3 is CASSAGGRNTGELFF. CDR3 bases: TGCGCCAGCAGCGCAGGGGGCCGAAACACCGGGGAGCTGTTTTTT. Filled out from reference TRBV5-1 and TRBJ2-2, the complete variable domain reads KAGVTQTPRYLIKTRGQQVTLSCSPISGHRSVSWYQQTPGQGLQFLFEYFSETQRNKGNFPGRFSGRQFSNSRSEMNVSTLELGDSALYLCASSAGGRNTGELFFGEGSRLTVL.

This clonotype turned up a few times. This chain links TRBV7-3 with TRBJ2-3, with a weak D call TRBD2 (5 bases). Trimming removed 2 bases at V and 0 bases at J, with 9 bases between. The CDR3 runs to 15 residues. From germline, CDR1 is SGHTA and CDR2 FQGTGA. As DNA, the CDR3 is TGTGCCAGCAGCTTAGATGAGGGTAGCACAGATACGCAGTATTTT. Amino acids: CASSLDEGSTDTQYF.

This clonotype appeared a few times. The gene calls are TRBV12-3 or TRBV12-4 and TRBJ1-2; 9 positions agree with TRBD1. The V segment lost 6 bases and the J segment 9 bases; nucleotides outside the gene matches: 11. The CDR3 covers 14 residues. CDR3 residues: CASRSAPGQGRYTF. The CDR3 DNA sequence: TGTGCCAGCAGATCCGCCCCGGGACAGGGTCGCTACACCTTC.

This clonotype came up many times. This sequence joins TRBV5-1 and TRBJ2-4; 15 nucleotides align to TRBD2. V was pared by 0 bases and J by 4 bases, with 2 bases of the junction left unmatched. CDR1 and CDR2 from the germline V gene are SGHRS and YFSETQ. CDR3 length: 17 amino acids. The CDR3 region is CASSLEGTSGGKNIQYF. The CDR3 nucleotides read TGCGCCAGCAGCTTGGAGGGGACTAGCGGGGGGAAAAACATTCAGTACTTC.

The sample holds a few counts of this clonotype. V usage is TRBV12-3 or TRBV12-4 and J usage is TRBJ1-4; 7 nucleotides line up with TRBD1. V gave up 6 bases and J gave up 5 bases; unmatched junction bases: 6. The CDR3 sequence is 14 residues long. CDR3 sequence reads: CASRGQLSNEKLFF. DNA for the CDR3: TGTGCCAGCAGGGGACAGTTGTCGAATGAAAAACTGTTTTTT.

This clonotype was seen more than once but under ten times. This chain links TRBV21-1 with TRBJ2-7; the table gives TRBD1 as D, unverified against the DNA. TRBV21-1 is annotated as a pseudogene. The CDR3 has 14 amino acids. The CDR3 region is CASSKGQGGYEQYF. CDR3 sequence (DNA): TGTGCCAGCAGCAAAGGACAGGGAGGTTACGAGCAGTACTTC.

The CDR3 sequence: CASSLSEDALSYEQYF. CDR3 DNA sequence: TGTGCCAGCAGCCTAAGCGAAGACGCCCTTTCCTACGAGCAGTACTTC. V is TRBV7-6 and J is TRBJ2-7; D ambiguous. Trimming left V 5 bases short and J 1 base short, with 18 bases between. Per germline, CDR1 SGHVS and CDR2 FNYEAQ. This CDR3 region has 16 residues.